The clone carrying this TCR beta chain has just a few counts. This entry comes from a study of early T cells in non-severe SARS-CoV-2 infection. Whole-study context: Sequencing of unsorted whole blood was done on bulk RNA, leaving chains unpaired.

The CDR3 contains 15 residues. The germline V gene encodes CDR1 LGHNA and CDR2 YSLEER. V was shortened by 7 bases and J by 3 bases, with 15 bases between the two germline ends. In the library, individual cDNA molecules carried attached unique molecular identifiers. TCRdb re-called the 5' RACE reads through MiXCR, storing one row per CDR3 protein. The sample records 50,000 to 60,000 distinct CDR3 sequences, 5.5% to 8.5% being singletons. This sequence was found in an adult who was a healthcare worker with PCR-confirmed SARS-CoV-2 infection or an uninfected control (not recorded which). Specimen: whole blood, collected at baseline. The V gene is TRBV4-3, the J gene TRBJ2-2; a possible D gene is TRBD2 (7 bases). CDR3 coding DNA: TGCGCCAGCAACCCGGAGGGGGGGGACACCGGGGAGCTGTTTTTT. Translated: CASNPEGGDTGELFF.